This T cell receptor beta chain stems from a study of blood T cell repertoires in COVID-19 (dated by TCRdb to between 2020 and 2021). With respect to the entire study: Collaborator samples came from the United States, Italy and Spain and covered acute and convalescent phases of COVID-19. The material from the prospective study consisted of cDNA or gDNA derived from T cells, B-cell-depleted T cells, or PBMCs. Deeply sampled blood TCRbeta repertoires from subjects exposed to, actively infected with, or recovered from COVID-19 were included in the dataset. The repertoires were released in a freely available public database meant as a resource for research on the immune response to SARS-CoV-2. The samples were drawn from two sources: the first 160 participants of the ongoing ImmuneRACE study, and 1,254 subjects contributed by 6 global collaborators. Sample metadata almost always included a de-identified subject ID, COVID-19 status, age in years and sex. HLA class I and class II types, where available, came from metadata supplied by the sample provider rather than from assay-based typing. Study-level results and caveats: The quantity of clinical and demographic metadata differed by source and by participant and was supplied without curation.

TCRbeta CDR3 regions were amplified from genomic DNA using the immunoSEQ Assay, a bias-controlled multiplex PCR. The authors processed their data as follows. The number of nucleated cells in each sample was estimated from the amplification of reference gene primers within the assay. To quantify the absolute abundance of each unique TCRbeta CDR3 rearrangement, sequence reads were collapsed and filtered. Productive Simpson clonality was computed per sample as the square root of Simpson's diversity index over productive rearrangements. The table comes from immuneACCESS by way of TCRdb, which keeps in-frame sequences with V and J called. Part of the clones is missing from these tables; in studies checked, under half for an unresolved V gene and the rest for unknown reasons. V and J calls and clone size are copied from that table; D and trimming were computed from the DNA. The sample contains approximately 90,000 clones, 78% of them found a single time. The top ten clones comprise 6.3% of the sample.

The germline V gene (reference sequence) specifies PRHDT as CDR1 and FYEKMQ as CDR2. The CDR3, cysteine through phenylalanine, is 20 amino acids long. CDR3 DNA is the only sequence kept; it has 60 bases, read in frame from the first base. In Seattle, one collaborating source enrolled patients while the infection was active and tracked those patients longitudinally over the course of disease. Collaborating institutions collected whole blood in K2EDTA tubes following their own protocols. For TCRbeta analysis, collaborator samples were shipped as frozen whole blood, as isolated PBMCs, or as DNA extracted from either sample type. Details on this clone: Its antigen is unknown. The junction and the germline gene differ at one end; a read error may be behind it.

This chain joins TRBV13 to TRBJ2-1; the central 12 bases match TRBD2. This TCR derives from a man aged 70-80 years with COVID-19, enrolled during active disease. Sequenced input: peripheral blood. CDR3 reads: CARSLGVASGGAGFYNEQFF. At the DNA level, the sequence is TGTGCCCGCAGCTTAGGGGTAGCTAGCGGGGGGGCCGGCTTTTATAATGAGCAGTTCTTC.